This entry describes one T cell receptor beta chain. The antigen remains unidentified. The data originate from a study of T-cell memory formation after mild COVID-19. About the research overall: TCR clusters mostly belonged to single donors. General study points: CD8+ contracting clones occupied EMRA, while CD4+ ones occupied mainly CM and EM.

The TCR alpha and TCR beta cDNA libraries, bearing sample barcodes and UMIs, were generated by 5'RACE using constant-segment primers. TCRdb reprocessed the 5' RACE reads with MiXCR, giving one entry per CDR3 protein. Altogether about 420,000 distinct CDR3 sequences are present, 20% to 25% being singletons, with the ten largest covering about an eighth. The CDR3 sequence is 16 residues long. Germline values: CDR1 SEHNR, CDR2 FQNEAQ (reference sequence). The V end lost 4 bases, the J end lost 0 bases, and 14 bases lay between the germline ends. The chain uses TRBV7-9 and TRBJ2-3; the D is unclear. The sequencing input was PBMCs or a T cell subset sorted from them (not recorded which). The sequence came from an adult woman who had mild COVID-19 (a few samples of this study predate the infection). Cell type and time point are not known. CDR3 nucleotide sequence: TGTGCCAGCAGCTCGGCCTGGAAGGGTAGCACAGATACGCAGTATTTT. Translated: CASSSAWKGSTDTQYF.